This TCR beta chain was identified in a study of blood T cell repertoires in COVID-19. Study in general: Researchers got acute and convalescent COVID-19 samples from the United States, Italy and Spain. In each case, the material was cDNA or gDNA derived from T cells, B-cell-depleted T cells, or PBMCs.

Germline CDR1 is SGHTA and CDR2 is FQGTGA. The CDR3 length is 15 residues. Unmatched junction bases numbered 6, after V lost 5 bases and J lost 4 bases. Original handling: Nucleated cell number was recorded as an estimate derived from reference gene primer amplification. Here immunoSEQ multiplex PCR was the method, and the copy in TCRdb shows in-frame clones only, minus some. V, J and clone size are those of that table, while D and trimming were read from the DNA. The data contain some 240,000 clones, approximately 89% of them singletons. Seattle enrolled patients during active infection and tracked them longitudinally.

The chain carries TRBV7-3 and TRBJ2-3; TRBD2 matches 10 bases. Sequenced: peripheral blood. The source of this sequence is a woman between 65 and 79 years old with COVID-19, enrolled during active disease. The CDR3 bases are TGTGCCAGCAGCCCCACCGGGACTAGCGCAGATACGCAGTATTTT. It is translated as CASSPTGTSADTQYF.